This T cell receptor (beta chain) is from a study of neoadjuvant anti-PD-1 for oral cavity cancer. Study in general: Around day 43, patients without progression received a fourth nivolumab dose before surgery.

Comments on this clone: The antigen is not known.

The method was immunoSEQ multiplex PCR; TCRdb's version includes in-frame clones alone and lacks a portion of them. This table has some 14,000 clones, 60% to 75% appearing once. Time point: after neoadjuvant nivolumab, at surgical resection. The CDR3 runs 15 residues. CDR1 and CDR2 (germline): SEHNR, FQNEAQ (reference sequence). V was cut by 1 base and J by 1 base, with 5 bases left in between. Notes on the study in general: Treg/Th17 ratio rose with pretreatment blood and fell with post-treatment tumor TCRbeta clonality.

The sample in question was PBMCs, obtained after nivolumab (anti-PD-1) treatment. The V gene is TRBV7-9, the J gene TRBJ2-6, with D hard to call. The sequence was collected from a person between 40 and 85 years old with oral cavity squamous cell carcinoma. CDR3 residues: CASSLVGSGANVLTF. The CDR3 DNA reads TGTGCCAGCAGCTTAGTAGGGTCTGGGGCCAACGTCCTGACTTTC.